This TCR beta chain was recorded in a study of blood T cells in healthy people across ages. Germline CDR1 is SGHTS and CDR2 is YDEGEE. This CDR3 is built from 12 residues. With 4 bases removed from V and 0 bases from J, the gap between germline ends came to 5 bases. This clonotype was observed at least ten times. Through a sample-barcoded 5' primer and a J-beta primer mix, a second PCR was run for roughly 6 to 11 cycles. TCRdb redid the calling of the 5' RACE reads with MiXCR, one entry per CDR3 protein. The sample consists of roughly 1.6 million distinct CDR3 sequences, roughly a third of them appearing once. Extracted total RNA amounted to at least 5.5 micrograms for each sample.

V gene TRBV5-8 combines with J gene TRBJ2-7; D unresolved. The TCR originated in a woman in her thirties in good health. The material sequenced was blood. The CDR3 DNA follows: TGTGCCAGCAGCCCCCTCTCCTACGAGCAGTACTTC. The encoded protein is CASSPLSYEQYF. Complete variable domain (other parts from reference TRBV5-8 and TRBJ2-7): EAGVTQSPTHLIKTRGQQATLRCSPISGHTSVYWYQQALGLGLQFLLWYDEGEERNRGNFPPRFSGRQFPNYSSELNVNALELEDSALYLCASSPLSYEQYFGPGTRLTVT.